What follows are 10 T cell receptor beta chains derived from one specimen sequenced in a study of regulatory T cells in long-lasting Graves disease (dated by TCRdb to about 2021). The library was generated by multiplex PCR. TCRdb lists the instrument as Illumina HiSeq 4000. iRepertoire HTBI primers and Arm-PCR amplification of CDR3 regions were used to construct TCR beta libraries. Through fastp at Q25 and MiXCR, TCRdb rebuilt clones from the public reads, retaining in-frame beta chains. Identical CDR3 proteins give one entry, which carries the most common genes and DNA. Recorded for this sample are around 460,000 distinct CDR3 sequences; 20% to 25% of them occurred a single time. Together, the top ten hold around 13% of the sample. The time point label corresponds to: persistent/refractory GD, antithyroid drugs over 5 years with positive TRAb. RNA was extracted from PBMCs in TRIzol for both TCR sequencing and RNA sequencing.

This sample comprised peripheral blood mononuclear cells (PBMCs), obtained when the disease was refractory, from a patient treated with antithyroid drugs. These receptors all stem from a female donor with Graves disease.

This clonotype appeared a few times. The rearrangement links TRBV7-8 to TRBJ2-5, with 11 bases that match TRBD2. Trimming removed 5 bases from V and 5 bases from J; junction bases left unmatched: 10. CDR1 and CDR2 from the germline V gene are SGHVS and FQNEAQ. The CDR3 runs to 16 residues. In nucleotides, the CDR3 is TGTGCCAGCAGCGCACCAACTAGCGGGAGTATTGAGACCCAGTACTTC. It translates to CASSAPTSGSIETQYF. The variable domain in full, with the rest retrieved from reference TRBV7-8 and TRBJ2-5, is GAGVSQSPRYKVAKRGQDVALRCDPISGHVSLFWYQQALGQGPEFLTYFQNEAQLDKSGLPSDRFFAERPEGSVSTLKIQRTQQEDSAVYLCASSAPTSGSIETQYFGPGTRLLVL.

This clonotype was seen only a few times. This chain links TRBV6-1 with TRBJ2-7; D not resolved. This CDR3 is built from 14 residues. Germline V gene sequence: CDR1 MNHNS, CDR2 SASEGT. V lost 2 bases to trimming and J lost 2 bases, with 10 bases between them. For the CDR3, the DNA is TGTGCCAGCAGTGAAAAGGTCGCCGCCTACGAGCAGTACTTC. It specifies CASSEKVAAYEQYF.

This clonotype was observed at least ten times. The chain links TRBV12-3 or TRBV12-4 to TRBJ1-6; D is ambiguous. V gave up 4 bases and J gave up 7 bases, with 20 bases separating them. The CDR3 is 17 amino acids. Here the CDR3 reads CASSSPDVRANNSPLHF. In DNA, the CDR3 is TGTGCCAGCAGTTCGCCCGACGTGAGGGCTAACAATTCACCCCTCCACTTT.

This clonotype showed up just a few times. The rearrangement links TRBV2 to TRBJ2-2; 10 bases match TRBD1. Trimming cost V 9 bases and J 5 bases; bases outside gene matches: 15. The CDR3 extends over 17 amino acids. Germline V gene sequence: CDR1 SNHLY, CDR2 FYNNEI. The CDR3 loop reads CARMGQGRAGGTGELFF. The CDR3, as DNA: TGTGCCAGAATGGGACAGGGGAGAGCCGGTGGGACCGGGGAGCTGTTTTTT.

This clonotype was counted at least ten times. This chain connects TRBV6-1 to TRBJ2-5; 8 positions match TRBD2. Per germline, CDR1 MNHNS and CDR2 SASEGT. V was clipped by 8 bases and J by 3 bases; unmatched bases: 8. The CDR3 loop spans 14 amino acids. The CDR3 region has the DNA TGTGCCAGCGGCCAGCGGGGGTCCGAAGAGACCCAGTACTTC. It codes for CASGQRGSEETQYF.

J is TRBJ2-1 and V is TRBV24-1, with D tentatively TRBD1 (5 bases). V dropped 5 bases and J dropped 4 bases, with 11 bases sitting between them. The V gene's germline CDR1 is KGHDR and CDR2 SFDVKD. CDR3 length: 14 amino acids. CDR3 residues: CATSGDSFYNEQFF. The CDR3 DNA follows: TGTGCCACCAGTGGCGACAGCTTTTACAATGAGCAGTTCTTC.

This clonotype was counted a few times. CDR3 nucleotides: TGTGCCTGGAGTGTACAGCGGGAGAGGGACGAGCAGTACTTC. Protein product: CAWSVQRERDEQYF. This chain connects TRBV30 to TRBJ2-7; 8 bases map to TRBD2. This CDR3 region has 14 residues. Germline CDR1 is GTSNPN and CDR2 is SVGIG (reference sequence). V shed 0 bases and J 5 bases; nucleotides not matched to a gene: 6.

This clonotype was seen at least ten times. The CDR3 DNA is TGCGCCAGCAGCTTACCGCGGGACAGGGCTTACGAGCAGTACTTC. Translated, it gives CASSLPRDRAYEQYF. The rearrangement links TRBV5-1 to TRBJ2-7; TRBD1 matches 9 bases. CDR1 and CDR2 (germline): SGHRS, YFSETQ. CDR3 length: 15 amino acids. With 2 bases clipped from V and 4 bases from J, the junction kept 7 bases outside the gene matches.

This clonotype showed up many times. This chain connects TRBV29-1 to TRBJ1-1; D gene uncertain. The CDR3 spans 14 residues. Trimming took 6 bases from V and 0 from J, leaving 14 bases between them. Germline-derived CDR1 and CDR2 are SQVTM and ANQGSEA. Written as DNA, the CDR3 is TGCAGCGTCCACCGGGAGCGGATGAACACTGAAGCTTTCTTT. This sequence encodes CSVHRERMNTEAFF.

This clonotype has a handful of counts. The V call is TRBV9, the J call TRBJ1-2; TRBD1 is a possible D gene (5 bases). The germline V and J ends were trimmed by 0 bases and 4 bases, with 13 bases remaining between them. The CDR3 totals 15 residues. Germline assignment: CDR1 SGDLS and CDR2 YYNGEE. CDR3: CASSVGSGGGYGYTF. The CDR3 DNA sequence: TGTGCCAGCAGCGTAGGTTCCGGGGGGGGCTATGGCTACACCTTC.